The TCR beta chain described here comes from a study of blood T cell repertoires in COVID-19. Whole-study context: Collection of acute and convalescent COVID-19 samples took place in the United States, Italy and Spain. Sources were T cells, B-cell-depleted T cells, or PBMCs; the material itself was cDNA or gDNA.

In the authors' workflow: Reference gene primer amplification gave nucleated cell count estimates. This table comes from immunoSEQ multiplex PCR, and its TCRdb copy is limited to in-frame clones, with some not included. D and trimming come from the DNA, and the V and J calls and clone size come from that table. Of more than 70,000 clones listed, 86% were seen once; the top ten hold roughly 1.2%. Germline CDR1 SGHAT, CDR2 FQNNGV. CDR3 length: 16 amino acids. The V segment lost 1 base and the J segment 6 bases; nucleotides outside the gene matches: 5. J is TRBJ2-2 and V is TRBV11-2; 10 nucleotides line up with TRBD2. The TCR was taken from a man older than 75 with active or convalescent COVID-19. Sequencing was performed on peripheral blood. The CDR3 sequence is CASSLVNLAGAGELFF. CDR3 bases: TGTGCCAGCAGCTTAGTTAATCTAGCGGGAGCCGGGGAGCTGTTTTTT.